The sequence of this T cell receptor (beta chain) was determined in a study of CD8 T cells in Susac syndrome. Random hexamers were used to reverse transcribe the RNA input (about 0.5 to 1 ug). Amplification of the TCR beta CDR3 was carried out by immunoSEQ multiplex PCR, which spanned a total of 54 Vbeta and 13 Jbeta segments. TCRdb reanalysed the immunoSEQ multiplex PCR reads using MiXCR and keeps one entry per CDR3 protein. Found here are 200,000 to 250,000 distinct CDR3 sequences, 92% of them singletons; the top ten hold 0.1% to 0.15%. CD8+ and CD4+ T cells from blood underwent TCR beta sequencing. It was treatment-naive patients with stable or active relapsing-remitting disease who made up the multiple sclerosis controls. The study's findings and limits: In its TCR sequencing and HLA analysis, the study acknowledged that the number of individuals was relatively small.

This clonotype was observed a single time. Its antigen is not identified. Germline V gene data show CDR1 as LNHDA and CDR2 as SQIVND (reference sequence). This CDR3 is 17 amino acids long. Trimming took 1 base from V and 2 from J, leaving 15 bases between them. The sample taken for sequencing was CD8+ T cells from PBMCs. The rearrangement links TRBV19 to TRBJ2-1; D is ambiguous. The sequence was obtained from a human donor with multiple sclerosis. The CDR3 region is CASSIVLDADPYNEQFF. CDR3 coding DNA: TGTGCCAGTAGTATAGTCTTGGACGCAGATCCCTACAATGAGCAGTTCTTC.